This TCR beta chain was captured in a study of blood T cells in healthy people across ages. Study outcomes and limitations: In these data, TCR beta diversity tracked strongly with naive T cell percentage. A greater number of naive CD4+ cells and higher diversity distinguished long-lived donors from aged donors.

The V and J ends lost 1 base and 0 bases respectively, with 7 bases between them. The CDR3 extends over 14 amino acids. CDR1 is KGHSH and CDR2 is LQKENI in the germline V gene. A J-beta primer mix and a sample-barcoded 5' primer were used in a second PCR of roughly 7 to 12 cycles. All cDNA molecules were each tagged by a template-switch adaptor with 12 random nucleotides. MiXCR was run by TCRdb on the 5' RACE reads, yielding one entry per CDR3 protein. This sample has 1.5 million to 2 million distinct CDR3 sequences, with about 30% found just once. Drawn from each donor were ten milliliters of peripheral blood. Comments on this clonotype: Its antigen is not identified.

The chain has TRBV18 and TRBJ2-7, with unresolved D. The TCR sequence derives from a woman in her thirties in good health. Sequencing was done on a sample of blood. In DNA form, the CDR3 reads TGTGCCAGCTCACCACAGGCGAGCTCCTACGAGCAGTACTTC. Residues: CASSPQASSYEQYF.